This TCR beta chain was documented in a study of T cells expressing NK-cell markers. From its re-call of the 5' RACE reads, TCRdb lists each CDR3 protein once, without DNA. This sample's clone table lists hundreds of thousands of distinct CDR3 sequences. CDR1 is SGHAT, CDR2 FQNNGV, per germline. The CDR3 totals 13 residues. Sequenced material: blood T cells: a sorted CD56 or NKG2C T cell subset, CD4+ or CD8+ T cells, or bulk PBMC T cells (not recorded which). The rearrangement uses TRBV11-2 and TRBJ2-5; TCRdb outputs TRBD1, but without DNA this stays unchecked. This TCR was sampled from a woman aged 18-70 years in good health. The CDR3 protein is CASSLSSPETQYF.